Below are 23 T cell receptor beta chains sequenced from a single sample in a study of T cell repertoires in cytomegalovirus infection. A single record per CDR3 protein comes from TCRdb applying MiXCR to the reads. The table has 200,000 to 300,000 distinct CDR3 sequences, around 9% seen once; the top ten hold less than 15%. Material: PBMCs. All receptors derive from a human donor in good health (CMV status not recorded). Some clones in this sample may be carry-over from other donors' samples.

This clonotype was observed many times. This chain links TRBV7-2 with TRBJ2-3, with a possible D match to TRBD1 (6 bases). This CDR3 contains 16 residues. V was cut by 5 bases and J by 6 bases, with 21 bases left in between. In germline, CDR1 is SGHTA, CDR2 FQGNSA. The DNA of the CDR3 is TGTGCCAGCAGCCGCGGACAGACCTTCGGAGTGGATACGCAGTATTTT. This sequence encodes CASSRGQTFGVDTQYF. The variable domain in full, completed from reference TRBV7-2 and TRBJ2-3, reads GAGVSQSPSNKVTEKGKDVELRCDPISGHTALYWYRQSLGQGLEFLIYFQGNSAPDKSGLPSDRFSAERTGGSVSTLTIQRTQQEDSAVYLCASSRGQTFGVDTQYFGPGTRLTVL.

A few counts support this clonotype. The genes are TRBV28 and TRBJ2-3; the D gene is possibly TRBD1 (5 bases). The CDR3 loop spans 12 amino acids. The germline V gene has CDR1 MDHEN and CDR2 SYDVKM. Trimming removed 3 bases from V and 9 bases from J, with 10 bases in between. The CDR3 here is CASSFSAGTQYF. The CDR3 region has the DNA TGTGCCAGCAGTTTTAGTGCAGGGACGCAGTATTTT.

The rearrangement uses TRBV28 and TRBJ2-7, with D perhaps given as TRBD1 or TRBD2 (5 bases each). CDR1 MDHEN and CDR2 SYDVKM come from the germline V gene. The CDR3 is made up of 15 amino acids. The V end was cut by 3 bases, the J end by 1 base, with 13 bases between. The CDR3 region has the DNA TGTGCCAGCAGTTTCCCATACAGGAGGTCCTACGAGCAGTACTTC. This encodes CASSFPYRRSYEQYF.

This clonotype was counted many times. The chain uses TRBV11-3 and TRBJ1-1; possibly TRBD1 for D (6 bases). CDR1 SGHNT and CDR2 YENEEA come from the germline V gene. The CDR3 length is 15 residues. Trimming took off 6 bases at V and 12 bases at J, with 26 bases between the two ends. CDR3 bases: TGTGCCAGCAGTCATCGCACAGGGAGCCGAGGGGTAACTTTCTTT. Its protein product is CASSHRTGSRGVTFF.

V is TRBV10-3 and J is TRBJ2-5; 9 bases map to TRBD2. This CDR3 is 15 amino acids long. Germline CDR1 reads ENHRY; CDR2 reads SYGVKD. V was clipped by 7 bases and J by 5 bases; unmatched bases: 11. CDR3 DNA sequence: TGTGCCATCAAGGACAGCGGGGGGAATCAGGAGACCCAGTACTTC. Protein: CAIKDSGGNQETQYF.

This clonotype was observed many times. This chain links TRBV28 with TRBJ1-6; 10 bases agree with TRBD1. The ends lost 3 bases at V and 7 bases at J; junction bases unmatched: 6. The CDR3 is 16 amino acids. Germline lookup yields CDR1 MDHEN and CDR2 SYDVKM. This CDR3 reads CASSLTGGALNSPLHF. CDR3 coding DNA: TGTGCCAGCAGTTTGACAGGGGGCGCGTTGAATTCACCCCTCCACTTT.

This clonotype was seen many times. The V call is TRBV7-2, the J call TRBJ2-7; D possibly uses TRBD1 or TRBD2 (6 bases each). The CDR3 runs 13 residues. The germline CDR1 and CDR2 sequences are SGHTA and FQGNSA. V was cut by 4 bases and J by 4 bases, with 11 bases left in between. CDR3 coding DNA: TGTGCCAGCAGCTCGAGGGGGGTGTACGAGCAGTACTTC. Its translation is CASSSRGVYEQYF.

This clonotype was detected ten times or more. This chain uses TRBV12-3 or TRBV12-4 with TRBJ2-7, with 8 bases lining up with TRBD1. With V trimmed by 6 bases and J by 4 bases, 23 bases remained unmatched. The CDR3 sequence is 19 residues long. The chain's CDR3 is CASSPAGTGGPGGGYEQYF. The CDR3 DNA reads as TGTGCCAGCAGCCCAGCTGGGACAGGAGGACCTGGGGGTGGGTACGAGCAGTACTTC.

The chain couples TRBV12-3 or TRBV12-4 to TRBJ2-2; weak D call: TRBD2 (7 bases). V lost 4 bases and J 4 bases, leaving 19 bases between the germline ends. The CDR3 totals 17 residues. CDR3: CASSSGGGRVLTGELFF. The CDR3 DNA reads TGTGCCAGCAGTTCTGGGGGGGGCAGGGTCCTCACCGGGGAGCTGTTTTTT.

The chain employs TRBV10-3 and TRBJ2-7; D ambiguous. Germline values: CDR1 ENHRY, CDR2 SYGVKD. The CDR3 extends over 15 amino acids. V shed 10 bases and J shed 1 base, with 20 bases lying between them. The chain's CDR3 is CANHPYAALSYEQYF. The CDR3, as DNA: TGTGCCAACCACCCCTACGCAGCCCTATCCTACGAGCAGTACTTC.

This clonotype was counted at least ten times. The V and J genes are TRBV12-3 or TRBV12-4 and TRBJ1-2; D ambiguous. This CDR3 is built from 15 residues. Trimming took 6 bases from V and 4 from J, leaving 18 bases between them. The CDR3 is CASSLSTPGLYGYTF. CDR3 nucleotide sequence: TGTGCCAGCAGCTTGTCGACGCCGGGCCTCTATGGCTACACCTTC.

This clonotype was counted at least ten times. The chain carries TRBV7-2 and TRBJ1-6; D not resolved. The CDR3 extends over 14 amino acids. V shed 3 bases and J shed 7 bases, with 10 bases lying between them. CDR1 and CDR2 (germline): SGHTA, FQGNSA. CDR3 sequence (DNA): TGTGCCAGCAGCTTCCTTAGGGTGAATTCACCCCTCCACTTT. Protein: CASSFLRVNSPLHF.

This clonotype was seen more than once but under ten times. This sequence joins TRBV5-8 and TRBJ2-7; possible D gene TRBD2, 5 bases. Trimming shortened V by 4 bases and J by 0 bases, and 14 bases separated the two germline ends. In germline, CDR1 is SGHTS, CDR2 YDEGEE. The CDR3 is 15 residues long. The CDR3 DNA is TGTGCCAGCAGCCCCGCGCGGGTGAGCTCCTACGAGCAGTACTTC. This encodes CASSPARVSSYEQYF.

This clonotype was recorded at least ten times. DNA for the CDR3: TGTGCCAGCAGCTTAGAAAACAGGGGCTATGGCTACACCTTC. Translated, it gives CASSLENRGYGYTF. V usage is TRBV7-2 and J usage is TRBJ1-2, with 7 positions matching TRBD1. Trimming removed 1 base from V and 4 bases from J; junction bases left unmatched: 3. The CDR3 extends over 14 amino acids. Germline loops: CDR1 SGHTA, CDR2 FQGNSA.

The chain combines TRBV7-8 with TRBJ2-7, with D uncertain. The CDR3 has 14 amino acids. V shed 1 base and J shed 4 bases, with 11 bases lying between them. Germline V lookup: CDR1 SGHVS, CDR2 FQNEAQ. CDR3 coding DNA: TGTGCCAGCAGCTTAGGGGTCTTGCTTTACGAGCAGTACTTC. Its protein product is CASSLGVLLYEQYF.

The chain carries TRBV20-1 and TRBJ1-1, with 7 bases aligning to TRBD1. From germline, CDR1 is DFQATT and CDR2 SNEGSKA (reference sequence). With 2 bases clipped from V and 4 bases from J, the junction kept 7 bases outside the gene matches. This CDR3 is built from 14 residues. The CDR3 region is CSARSNRGGTEAFF. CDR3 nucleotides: TGCAGTGCTAGATCGAACAGGGGTGGCACTGAAGCTTTCTTT.

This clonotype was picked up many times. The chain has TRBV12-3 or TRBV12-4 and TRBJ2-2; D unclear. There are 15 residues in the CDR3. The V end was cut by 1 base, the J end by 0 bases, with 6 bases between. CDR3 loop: CASSLGRTNTGELFF. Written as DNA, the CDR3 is TGTGCCAGCAGTTTAGGCAGAACGAACACCGGGGAGCTGTTTTTT.

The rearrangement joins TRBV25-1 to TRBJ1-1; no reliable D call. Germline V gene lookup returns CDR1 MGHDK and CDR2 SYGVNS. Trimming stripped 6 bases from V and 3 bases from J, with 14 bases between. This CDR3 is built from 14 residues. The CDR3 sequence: CASSQGIWDTEAFF. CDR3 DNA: TGTGCCAGCAGCCAAGGGATATGGGACACTGAAGCTTTCTTT.

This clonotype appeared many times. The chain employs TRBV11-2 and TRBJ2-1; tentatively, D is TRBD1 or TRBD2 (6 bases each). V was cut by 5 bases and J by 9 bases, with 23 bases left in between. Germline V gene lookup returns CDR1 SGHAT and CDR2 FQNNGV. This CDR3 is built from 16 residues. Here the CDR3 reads CASSLSGADPRREQFF. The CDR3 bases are TGTGCCAGCAGCCTCTCGGGGGCAGATCCACGCCGTGAGCAGTTCTTC.

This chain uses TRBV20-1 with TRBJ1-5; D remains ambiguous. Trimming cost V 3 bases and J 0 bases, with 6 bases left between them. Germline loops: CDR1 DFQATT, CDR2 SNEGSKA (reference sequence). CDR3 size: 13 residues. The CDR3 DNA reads TGCAGTGCTAGGAGGGCTAGCAATCAGCCCCAGCATTTT. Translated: CSARRASNQPQHF.

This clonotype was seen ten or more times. CDR3 coding DNA: TGTGCCAGCAGTGCCCCTGACAGTTGGTATGGCTACACCTTC. Protein: CASSAPDSWYGYTF. V usage is TRBV28 and J usage is TRBJ1-2; perhaps TRBD1 as D (5 bases). Per the germline V gene, CDR1 is MDHEN and CDR2 is SYDVKM. The CDR3 runs 14 residues. Trimming stripped 5 bases from V and 5 bases from J, with 15 bases between.

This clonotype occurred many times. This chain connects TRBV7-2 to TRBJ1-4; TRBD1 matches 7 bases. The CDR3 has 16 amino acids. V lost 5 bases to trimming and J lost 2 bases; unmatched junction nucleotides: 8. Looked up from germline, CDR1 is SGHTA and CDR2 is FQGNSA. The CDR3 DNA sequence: TGTGCCAGCAGCAGACTCGGGACAGCCACTAATGAAAAACTGTTTTTT. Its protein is CASSRLGTATNEKLFF.

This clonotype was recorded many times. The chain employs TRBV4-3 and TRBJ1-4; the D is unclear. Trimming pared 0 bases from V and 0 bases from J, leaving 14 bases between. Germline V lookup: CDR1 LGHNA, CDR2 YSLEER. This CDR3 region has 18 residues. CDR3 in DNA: TGCGCCAGCAGCCAAGATCCTAACACAGACGCAACTAATGAAAAACTGTTTTTT. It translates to CASSQDPNTDATNEKLFF.